One sample yielded the 10 T cell receptor beta chains listed below, sequenced in a study of T cell repertoires in cytomegalovirus infection. TCRdb re-called the reads through MiXCR, storing one row per CDR3 protein. The sample holds a few hundred thousand distinct CDR3 sequences, approximately 9.1% seen once. Sample: PBMCs. The receptors were gathered from a human donor in good health (CMV status not recorded). Some clones in this sample may be carry-over from other donors' samples.

Ten or more counts support this clonotype. V gene TRBV7-2 combines with J gene TRBJ1-2; 10 bases align to TRBD1. The trim removed 1 base at V and 4 bases at J, leaving 9 bases unmatched. The CDR3 totals 17 residues. Germline assignment: CDR1 SGHTA and CDR2 FQGNSA. This CDR3 reads CASSLGGQGPRVYGYTF. The CDR3 DNA reads TGTGCCAGCAGCTTAGGGGGACAGGGGCCCAGGGTCTATGGCTACACCTTC. Supplemented by reference TRBV7-2 and TRBJ1-2, the full variable domain reads GAGVSQSPSNKVTEKGKDVELRCDPISGHTALYWYRQSLGQGLEFLIYFQGNSAPDKSGLPSDRFSAERTGGSVSTLTIQRTQQEDSAVYLCASSLGGQGPRVYGYTFGSGTRLTVV.

J is TRBJ2-6 and V is TRBV5-5; 8 bases line up with TRBD1. The CDR3 runs to 17 residues. The ends lost 0 bases at V and 0 bases at J; junction bases unmatched: 2. Germline assignment: CDR1 SGHKS and CDR2 YYEKEE (reference sequence). The CDR3 spells CASSLDRGVSGANVLTF. DNA of the CDR3: TGTGCCAGCAGCTTGGACAGGGGGGTCTCTGGGGCCAACGTCCTGACTTTC.

This clonotype was seen repeatedly, ten times or more. The V gene is TRBV7-2, the J gene TRBJ2-3, with a possible D match to TRBD2 (6 bases). Germline V gives CDR1 SGHTA, CDR2 FQGNSA. The V end lost 6 bases, the J end lost 14 bases, and 24 bases lay between the germline ends. The CDR3 is 14 amino acids. CDR3 DNA: TGTGCCAGCAGTCGAAACCTCGGTTTGGGGGGTTTGTATTTT. Translating gives CASSRNLGLGGLYF.

The chain employs TRBV7-2 and TRBJ2-7; D call uncertain. The CDR3 is made up of 14 amino acids. Germline V gene sequence: CDR1 SGHTA, CDR2 FQGNSA. V lost 4 bases, J lost 2 bases, and 12 bases lay in between. The CDR3 sequence: CASSSPPNTYEQYF. The CDR3 nucleotides read TGTGCCAGCAGCTCCCCCCCCAACACCTACGAGCAGTACTTC.

There are many counts of this clonotype. This chain uses TRBV11-2 with TRBJ2-1; D ambiguous. The CDR3 consists of 15 residues. The germline gives CDR1 SGHAT, CDR2 FQNNGV. Trimming pared 0 bases from V and 6 bases from J, leaving 12 bases between. The CDR3 sequence is CASSLDRYPLNEQFF. The CDR3, as DNA: TGTGCCAGCAGCTTAGACAGGTATCCGCTCAATGAGCAGTTCTTC.

This clonotype has ten or more counts. V usage is TRBV7-2 and J usage is TRBJ2-3, with 12 nucleotides matching TRBD1. The germline V gene encodes CDR1 SGHTA and CDR2 FQGNSA. The CDR3 sequence is 17 residues long. The V and J ends lost 5 bases and 1 base, in that order; junction bases with no gene match: 7. CDR3 in amino acids: CASSKLGQGARTDTQYF. CDR3 nucleotide sequence: TGTGCCAGCAGCAAACTGGGACAGGGGGCTCGCACAGATACGCAGTATTTT.

There are a few counts of this clonotype. The CDR3 spells CASSQDRGDSQPQHF. CDR3 coding DNA: TGCGCCAGCAGCCAAGATAGAGGGGACAGTCAGCCCCAGCATTTT. This chain links TRBV4-3 with TRBJ1-5; 7 bases line up with TRBD1. J gave up 6 bases and V 0 bases, and 5 bases lay outside the gene matches. Germline loops: CDR1 LGHNA, CDR2 YSLEER. This CDR3 region has 15 residues.

The table lists this clonotype with many counts. V is TRBV28 and J is TRBJ1-5; the D is unclear. V was pared by 5 bases and J by 0 bases, with 14 bases between. The germline gives CDR1 MDHEN, CDR2 SYDVKM. The CDR3 is 16 amino acids. DNA of the CDR3: TGTGCCAGCAGTCCCGGCGGGCAGAATAGCAATCAGCCCCAGCATTTT. Translation: CASSPGGQNSNQPQHF.

In this sample, this clonotype turned up many times. The chain couples TRBV28 to TRBJ1-4; the D is unclear. Germline loops: CDR1 MDHEN, CDR2 SYDVKM. V was trimmed by 4 bases and J by 5 bases, leaving 14 bases between them. The CDR3 contains 15 residues. The CDR3 nucleotides are TGTGCCAGCAGTTCCCTTGAAGGAGGAAATGAAAAACTGTTTTTT. This encodes CASSSLEGGNEKLFF.

On this clonotype: A much larger clone sits a single nucleotide away, making a read error possible. This sequence joins TRBV7-2 and TRBJ2-7; D gene ambiguous. CDR1 and CDR2 from the germline V gene are SGHTA and FQGNSA. V shed 3 bases and J shed 2 bases, with 11 bases lying between them. The CDR3 has 14 residues. The CDR3 sequence is CASSFSVHTYEQYF. DNA for the CDR3: TGTGCCAGCAGCTTCTCAGTCCATACCTACGAGCAGTACTTC.